This TCR beta chain originates from a study of vaccination effects on CD4 cells after COVID-19. Cells that had been cultured for ten to eleven days were the source of isolated CD4+ T cells. Vaccine administered to participants consisted of two doses of either BNT162b2 or mRNA-1273. Worth noting for this clone: Its antigen is not known.

Sequenced by immunoSEQ multiplex PCR; TCRdb stores in-frame clones only, minus some. The sample contains under 70,000 clones, just under 75% of which appear only once. This CDR3 spans 14 amino acids. V shed 5 bases and J shed 0 bases, with 9 bases lying between them. Germline CDR1 is SGHRS and CDR2 is YFSETQ. This chain uses TRBV5-1 with TRBJ1-3; D not resolved. The source of this sequence is a human donor who received a COVID-19 vaccine. The material sequenced was CD4+ T cells from PBMCs cultured without peptide, taken after COVID-19 vaccination. The CDR3 loop is CASRESVSGNTIYF. The CDR3 nucleotides read TGCGCCAGCAGGGAGTCCGTCTCTGGAAACACCATATATTTT.